This T cell receptor (beta chain) was found in a study of lymphopenia after photon versus proton radiotherapy. Sequencing was performed with immunoSEQ multiplex PCR; in TCRdb, only in-frame clones are kept and a portion is missing. The data hold approximately 160,000 clones, with approximately 90% observed a single time. The V gene lost 5 bases and the J gene lost 8 bases, with 21 bases spanning the gap. Germline assignment: CDR1 MDHEN and CDR2 SYDVKM. CDR3 size: 15 residues. This clonotype was obtained from a man aged 45 to 65 with gastric cancer. This chain links TRBV28 with TRBJ1-2; D is possibly TRBD1 (6 bases). Sequencing used peripheral blood, obtained from a patient treated with photon-based radiotherapy. The CDR3 sequence: CASSTPSGASKGYTF. CDR3 nucleotide sequence: TGTGCCAGCAGTACGCCCTCAGGGGCGTCTAAGGGCTACACCTTC.